This TCR beta chain came from a study of cytomegalovirus exposure and HLA in healthy donors. Study context: A previous analysis identified more than 100 million unique TCR beta sequences derived from approximately 190 million T cells.

Overall study results and limits: Presence/absence analyses supposed approximately even sequencing depth among donors. CMV serostatus alone was available as immune exposure information.

Healthy people donating bone marrow made up the donors. In its sample, this clone was seen a few times. Its antigen is currently unknown. The PCR ran on 60 Vbeta and 13 Jbeta primers. Produced via immunoSEQ multiplex PCR; TCRdb's table is partial and in-frame only. The sample contains about 130,000 clones, more than 60% of which appear only once. In germline, CDR1 is LNHDA, CDR2 SQIVND (reference sequence). The germline V and J ends were trimmed by 3 bases and 0 bases, with 8 bases remaining between them. The CDR3 is 14 amino acids. The source of this sequence is a woman in her thirties or forties in good health and CMV-seropositive. This rearrangement joins TRBV19 to TRBJ1-1, with D uncertain. The sequencing sample was made of PBMCs. CDR3 sequence: CASSIVAVNTEAFF. DNA for the CDR3: TGTGCCAGTAGTATCGTGGCGGTGAACACTGAAGCTTTCTTT.